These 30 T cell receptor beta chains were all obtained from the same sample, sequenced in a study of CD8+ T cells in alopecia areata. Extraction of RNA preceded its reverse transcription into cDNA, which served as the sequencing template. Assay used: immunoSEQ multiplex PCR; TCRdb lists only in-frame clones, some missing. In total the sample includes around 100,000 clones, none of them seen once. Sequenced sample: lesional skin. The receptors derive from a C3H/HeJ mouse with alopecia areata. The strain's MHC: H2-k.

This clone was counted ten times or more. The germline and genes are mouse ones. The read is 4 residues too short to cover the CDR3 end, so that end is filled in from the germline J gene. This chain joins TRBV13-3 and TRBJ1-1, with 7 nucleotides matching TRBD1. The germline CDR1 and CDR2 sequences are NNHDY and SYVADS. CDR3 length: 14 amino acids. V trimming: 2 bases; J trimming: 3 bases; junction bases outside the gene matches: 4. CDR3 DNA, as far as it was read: TGTGCCAGCAGTGAAAGGGGGCAGGACACA. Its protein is CASSERGQDT. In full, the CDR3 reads CASSERGQDTEVFF.

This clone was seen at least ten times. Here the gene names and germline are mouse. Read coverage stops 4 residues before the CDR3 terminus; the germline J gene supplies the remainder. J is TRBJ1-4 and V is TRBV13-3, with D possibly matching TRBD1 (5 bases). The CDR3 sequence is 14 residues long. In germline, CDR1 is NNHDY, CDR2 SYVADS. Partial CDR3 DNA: TGTGCCAGCAGTGATGAGCAGGGCGGCGAA. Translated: CASSDEQGGE. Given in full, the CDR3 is CASSDEQGGERLFF.

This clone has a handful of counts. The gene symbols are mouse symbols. This chain's CDR3 is CASSLTDRQNTLYF. CDR3 DNA, as far as it was read: TGTGCCAGCAGTCTGACAGATCGTCAAAAC. The J gene is TRBJ2-4, the V gene TRBV19, with a tentative D call TRBD1 (5 bases). Read coverage stops 4 residues before the CDR3 terminus; the germline J gene supplies the remainder. Trimming removed 4 bases from V and 1 base from J, with 10 bases in between. CDR3 length: 14 amino acids. Germline loops: CDR1 FNHDT, CDR2 SITEND (reference sequence).

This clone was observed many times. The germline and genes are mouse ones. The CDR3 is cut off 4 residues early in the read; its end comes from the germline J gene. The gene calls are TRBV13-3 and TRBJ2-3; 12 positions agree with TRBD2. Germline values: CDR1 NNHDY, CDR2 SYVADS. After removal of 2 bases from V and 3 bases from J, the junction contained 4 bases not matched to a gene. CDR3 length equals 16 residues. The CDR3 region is CASSERDWGEAETLYF. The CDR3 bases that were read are TGTGCCAGCAGTGAAAGGGACTGGGGGGAGGCAGAA.

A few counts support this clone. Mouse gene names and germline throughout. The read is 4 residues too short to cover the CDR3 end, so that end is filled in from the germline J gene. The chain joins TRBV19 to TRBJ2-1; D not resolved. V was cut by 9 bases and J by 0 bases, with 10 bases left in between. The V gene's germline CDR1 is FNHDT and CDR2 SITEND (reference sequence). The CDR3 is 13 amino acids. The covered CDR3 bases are TGTGCCACGGTGACAAATAACTATGCT. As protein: CATVTNNYA. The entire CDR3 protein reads CATVTNNYAEQFF.

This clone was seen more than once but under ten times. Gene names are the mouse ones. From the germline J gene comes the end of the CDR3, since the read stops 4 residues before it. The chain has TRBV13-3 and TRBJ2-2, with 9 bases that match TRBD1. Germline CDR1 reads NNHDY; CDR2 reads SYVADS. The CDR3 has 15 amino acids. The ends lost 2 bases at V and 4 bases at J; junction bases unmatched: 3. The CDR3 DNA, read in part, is TGTGCCAGCAGTGAAGGGACAGGGATCACCGGG. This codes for CASSEGTGITG. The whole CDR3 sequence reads CASSEGTGITGQLYF.

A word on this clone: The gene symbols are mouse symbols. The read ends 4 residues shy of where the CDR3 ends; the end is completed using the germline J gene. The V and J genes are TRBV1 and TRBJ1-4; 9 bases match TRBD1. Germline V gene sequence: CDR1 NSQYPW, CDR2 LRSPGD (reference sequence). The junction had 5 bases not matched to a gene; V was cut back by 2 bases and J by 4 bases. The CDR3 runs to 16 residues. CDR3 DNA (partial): TGCACCTGCAGTGCAAAGGCGGGACAGGGCAACGAA. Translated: CTCSAKAGQGNE. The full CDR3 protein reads CTCSAKAGQGNERLFF.

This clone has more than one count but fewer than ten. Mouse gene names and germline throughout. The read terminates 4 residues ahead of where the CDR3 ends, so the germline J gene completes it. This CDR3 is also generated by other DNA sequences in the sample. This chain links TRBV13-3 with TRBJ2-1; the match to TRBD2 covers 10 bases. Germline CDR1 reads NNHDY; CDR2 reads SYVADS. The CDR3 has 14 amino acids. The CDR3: CASSLTGGRAEQFF. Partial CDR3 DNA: TGTGCCAGCAGTCTGACTGGGGGGAGGGCT.

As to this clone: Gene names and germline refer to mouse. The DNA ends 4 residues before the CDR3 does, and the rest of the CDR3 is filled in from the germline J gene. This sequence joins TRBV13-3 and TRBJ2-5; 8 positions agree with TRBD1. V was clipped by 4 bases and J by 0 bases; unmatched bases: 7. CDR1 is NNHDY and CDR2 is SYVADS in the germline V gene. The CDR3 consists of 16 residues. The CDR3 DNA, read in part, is TGTGCCAGCAGTATCGCAGGGGGCCTTAACCAAGAC. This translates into CASSIAGGLNQD. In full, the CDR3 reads CASSIAGGLNQDTQYF.

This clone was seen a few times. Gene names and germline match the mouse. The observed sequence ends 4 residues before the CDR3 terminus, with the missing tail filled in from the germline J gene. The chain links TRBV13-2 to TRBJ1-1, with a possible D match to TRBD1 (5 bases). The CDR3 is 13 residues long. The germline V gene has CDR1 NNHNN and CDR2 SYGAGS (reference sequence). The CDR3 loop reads CASGVPGGGEVFF. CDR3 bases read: TGTGCCAGCGGTGTCCCTGGGGGGGGA.

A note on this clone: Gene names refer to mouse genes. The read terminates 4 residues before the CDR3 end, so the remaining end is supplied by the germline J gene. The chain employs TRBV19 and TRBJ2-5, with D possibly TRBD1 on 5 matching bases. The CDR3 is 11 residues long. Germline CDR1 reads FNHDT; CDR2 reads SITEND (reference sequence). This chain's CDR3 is CASTGRDTQYF. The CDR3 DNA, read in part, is TGTGCCAGCACAGGGAGAGAC.

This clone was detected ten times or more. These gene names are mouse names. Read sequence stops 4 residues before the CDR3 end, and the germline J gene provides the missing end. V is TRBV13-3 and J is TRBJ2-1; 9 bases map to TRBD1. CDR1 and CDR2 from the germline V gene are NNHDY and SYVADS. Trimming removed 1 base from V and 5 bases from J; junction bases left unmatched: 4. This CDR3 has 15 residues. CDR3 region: CASSDWDRVDAEQFF. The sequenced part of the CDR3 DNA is TGTGCCAGCAGTGATTGGGACAGGGTAGATGCT.

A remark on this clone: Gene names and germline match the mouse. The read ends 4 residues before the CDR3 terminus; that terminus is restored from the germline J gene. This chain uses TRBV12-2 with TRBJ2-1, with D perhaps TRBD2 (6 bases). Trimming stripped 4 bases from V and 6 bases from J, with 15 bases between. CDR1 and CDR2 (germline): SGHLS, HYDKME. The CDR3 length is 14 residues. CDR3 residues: CASSHGGWGAEQFF. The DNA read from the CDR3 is TGTGCCAGCTCACACGGGGGGTGGGGTGCT.

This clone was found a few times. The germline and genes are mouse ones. The CDR3 here is CTCSSRQNERLFF. The CDR3 bases that were read are TGCACCTGCAGTTCCCGACAGAACGAA. This chain links TRBV1 with TRBJ1-4; maybe TRBD1 (5 bases). The sequence runs out 4 residues before the end of the CDR3; the remainder is reconstructed from the germline J gene. With 5 bases removed from V and 5 bases from J, the gap between germline ends came to 9 bases. The CDR3 is made up of 13 amino acids. Per the germline V gene, CDR1 is NSQYPW and CDR2 is LRSPGD (reference sequence).

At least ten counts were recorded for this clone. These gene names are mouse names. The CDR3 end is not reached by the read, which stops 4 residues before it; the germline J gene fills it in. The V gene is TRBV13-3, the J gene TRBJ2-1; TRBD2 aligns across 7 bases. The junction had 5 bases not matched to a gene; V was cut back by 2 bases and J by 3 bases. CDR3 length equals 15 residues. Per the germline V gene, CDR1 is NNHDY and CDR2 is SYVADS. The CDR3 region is CASSEAGGGYAEQFF. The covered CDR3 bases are TGTGCCAGCAGTGAAGCTGGGGGAGGCTATGCT.

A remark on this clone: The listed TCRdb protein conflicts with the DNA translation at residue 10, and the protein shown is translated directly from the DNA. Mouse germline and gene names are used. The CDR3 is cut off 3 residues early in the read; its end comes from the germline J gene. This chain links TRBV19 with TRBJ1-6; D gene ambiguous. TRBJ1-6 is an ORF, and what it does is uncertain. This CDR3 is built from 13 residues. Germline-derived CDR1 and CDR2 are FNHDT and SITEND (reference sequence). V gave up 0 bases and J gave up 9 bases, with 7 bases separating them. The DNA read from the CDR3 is TGTGCCAGCAGTATAGATGTTGGTTCGCCC. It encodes CASSIDVGSP. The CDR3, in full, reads CASSIDVGSPLYF.

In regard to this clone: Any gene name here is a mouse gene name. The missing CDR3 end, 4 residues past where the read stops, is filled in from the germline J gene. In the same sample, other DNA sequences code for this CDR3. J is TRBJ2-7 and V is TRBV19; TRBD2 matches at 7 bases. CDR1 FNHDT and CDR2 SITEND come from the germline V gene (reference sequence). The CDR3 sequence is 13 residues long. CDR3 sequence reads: CASSPLTGYEQYF. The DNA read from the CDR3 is TGTGCCAGCAGTCCCCTGACTGGGTAT.

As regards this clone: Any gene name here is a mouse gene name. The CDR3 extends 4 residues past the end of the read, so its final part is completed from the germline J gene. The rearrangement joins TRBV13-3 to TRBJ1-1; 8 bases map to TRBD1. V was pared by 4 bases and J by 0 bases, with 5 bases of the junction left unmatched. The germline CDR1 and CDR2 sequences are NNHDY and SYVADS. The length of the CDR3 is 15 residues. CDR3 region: CASSRDRFANTEVFF. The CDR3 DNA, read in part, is TGTGCCAGCAGTCGGGACAGGTTTGCAAACACA.

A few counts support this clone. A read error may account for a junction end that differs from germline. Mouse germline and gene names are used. CDR3: CASDDPSDWGGAEQFF. CDR3 DNA, as far as it was read: TGTGCCAGCGATGATCCCTCCGACTGGGGGGGCGCT. This sequence joins TRBV13-2 and TRBJ2-1, with 12 nucleotides matching TRBD2. Read sequence stops 4 residues before the CDR3 end, and the germline J gene provides the missing end. Germline V gives CDR1 NNHNN, CDR2 SYGAGS (reference sequence). This CDR3 has 16 residues.

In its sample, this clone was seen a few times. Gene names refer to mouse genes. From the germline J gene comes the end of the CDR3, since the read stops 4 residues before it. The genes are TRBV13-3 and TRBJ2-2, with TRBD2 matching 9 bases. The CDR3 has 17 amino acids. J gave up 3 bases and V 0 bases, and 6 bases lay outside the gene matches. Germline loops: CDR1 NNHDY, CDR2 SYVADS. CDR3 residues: CASSDAGGGADTGQLYF. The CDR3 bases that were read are TGTGCCAGCAGTGATGCTGGGGGGGGCGCGGACACCGGG.

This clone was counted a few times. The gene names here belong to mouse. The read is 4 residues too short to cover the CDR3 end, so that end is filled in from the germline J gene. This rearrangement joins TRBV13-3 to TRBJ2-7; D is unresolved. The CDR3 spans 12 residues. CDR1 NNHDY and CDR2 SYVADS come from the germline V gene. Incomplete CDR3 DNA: TGTGCCAGCAGTGATGCAAAAGAT. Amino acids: CASSDAKD. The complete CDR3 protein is CASSDAKDEQYF.

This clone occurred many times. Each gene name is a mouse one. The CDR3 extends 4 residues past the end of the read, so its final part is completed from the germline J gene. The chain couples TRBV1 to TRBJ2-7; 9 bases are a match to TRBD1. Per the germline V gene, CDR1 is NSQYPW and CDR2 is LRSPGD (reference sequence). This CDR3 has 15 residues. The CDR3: CTCSPSRDRVYEQYF. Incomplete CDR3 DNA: TGCACCTGCAGTCCCTCCCGGGACAGGGTTTAT.

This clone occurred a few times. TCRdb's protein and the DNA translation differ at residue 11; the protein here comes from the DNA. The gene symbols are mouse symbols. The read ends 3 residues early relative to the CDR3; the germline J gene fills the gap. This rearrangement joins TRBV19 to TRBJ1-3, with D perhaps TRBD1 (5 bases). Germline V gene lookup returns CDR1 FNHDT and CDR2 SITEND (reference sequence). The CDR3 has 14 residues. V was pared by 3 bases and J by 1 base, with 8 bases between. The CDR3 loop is CASSSWGSGNTLYF. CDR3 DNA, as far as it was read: TGTGCCAGCAGTAGTTGGGGGTCTGGAAATACG.

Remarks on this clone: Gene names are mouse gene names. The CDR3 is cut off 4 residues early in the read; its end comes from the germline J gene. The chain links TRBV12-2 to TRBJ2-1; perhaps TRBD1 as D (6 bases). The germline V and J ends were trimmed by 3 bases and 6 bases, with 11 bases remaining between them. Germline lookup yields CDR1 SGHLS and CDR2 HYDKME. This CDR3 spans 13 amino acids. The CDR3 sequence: CASSLGHFAEQFF. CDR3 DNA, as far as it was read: TGTGCCAGCTCTTTGGGACATTTTGCT.

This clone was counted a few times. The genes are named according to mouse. CDR3 protein: CASSQGDREETLYF. CDR3 DNA (partial): TGTGCCAGCAGCCAGGGGGACAGGGAAGAA. The chain links TRBV5 to TRBJ2-3; 9 bases agree with TRBD1. The CDR3 goes on 4 residues after the read ends, and that part is filled in from the germline J gene. Germline-derived CDR1 and CDR2 are LGHNA and YNLKQL (reference sequence). The length of the CDR3 is 14 residues.

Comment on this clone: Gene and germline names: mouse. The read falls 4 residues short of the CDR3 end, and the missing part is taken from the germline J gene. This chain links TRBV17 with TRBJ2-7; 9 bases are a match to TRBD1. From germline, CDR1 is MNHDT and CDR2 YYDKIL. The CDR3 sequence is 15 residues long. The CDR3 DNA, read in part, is TGTGCTAGCAGTAGAGAGACGGGACAGGGATAT. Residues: CASSRETGQGY. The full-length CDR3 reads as CASSRETGQGYEQYF.

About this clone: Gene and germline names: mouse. The DNA read from the CDR3 is TGTGCCAGCTCTCTCGATTCTGGGGGGCCGGGCTATGCT. It codes for CASSLDSGGPGYA. The full-length CDR3 reads as CASSLDSGGPGYAEQFF. The rearrangement links TRBV12-2 to TRBJ2-1, with 8 bases fitting TRBD2. The read finishes 4 residues shy of the CDR3 end, and the germline J gene is used to complete it. CDR3 length: 17 residues. Germline loops: CDR1 SGHLS, CDR2 HYDKME. V shed 0 bases, J shed 3 bases, and the junction held 9 bases outside the gene matches.

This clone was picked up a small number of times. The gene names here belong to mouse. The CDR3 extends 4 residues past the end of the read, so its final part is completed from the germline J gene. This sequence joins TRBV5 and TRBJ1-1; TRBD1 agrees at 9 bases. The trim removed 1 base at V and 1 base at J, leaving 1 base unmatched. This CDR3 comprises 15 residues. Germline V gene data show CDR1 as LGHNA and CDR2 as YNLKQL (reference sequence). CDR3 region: CASSQVGQGNTEVFF. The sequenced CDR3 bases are TGTGCCAGCAGCCAAGTGGGACAGGGAAACACA.

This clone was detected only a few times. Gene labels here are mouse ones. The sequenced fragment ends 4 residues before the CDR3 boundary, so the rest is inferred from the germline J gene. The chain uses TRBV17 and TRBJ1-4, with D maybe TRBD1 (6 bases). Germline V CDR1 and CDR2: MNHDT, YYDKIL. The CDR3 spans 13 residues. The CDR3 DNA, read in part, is TGTGCTAGCAGTGGACAGTACGCCGAA. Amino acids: CASSGQYAE. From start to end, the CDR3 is CASSGQYAERLFF.

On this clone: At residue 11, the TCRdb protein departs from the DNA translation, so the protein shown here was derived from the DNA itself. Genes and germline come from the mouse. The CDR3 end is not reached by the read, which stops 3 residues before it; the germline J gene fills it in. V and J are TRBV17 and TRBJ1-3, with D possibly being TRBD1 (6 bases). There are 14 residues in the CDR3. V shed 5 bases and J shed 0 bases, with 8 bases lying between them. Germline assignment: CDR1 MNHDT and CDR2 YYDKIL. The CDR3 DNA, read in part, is TGTGCTAGCAGTGGGGACATTTCTGGAAATACG. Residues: CASSGDISGNT. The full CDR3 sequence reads CASSGDISGNTLYF.